This T cell receptor (beta chain) was observed in a study of spatial heterogeneity in lung cancer. Study as a whole: Detected sequences consistently included more beta-chain ones than alpha-chain ones.

There are a few counts of this clonotype. No antigen is known for it. V gave up 3 bases and J gave up 0 bases, with 15 bases separating them. CDR3 size: 17 residues. Per germline, CDR1 SGDLS and CDR2 YYNGEE. Study-level results: It was found that expanded intratumoral alpha and beta TCR counts tracked tumor mutation counts. Tracking of ubiquitous and regional nonsynonymous mutations by counts of ubiquitous and regional expanded TCRs, respectively, was seen.

One entry per CDR3 protein results from TCRdb running MiXCR on the 5' RACE reads. The sample has more than 20,000 distinct CDR3 sequences; about 6.8% are singletons. Regarding time point: sample taken at primary tumor resection. Patients with untreated early-stage non-small cell lung cancer, numbering around 71, were the donors. The source of this sequence is a male donor with early-stage non-small cell lung cancer. The chain employs TRBV9 and TRBJ1-4; D might be TRBD1 (6 bases). Material: lung tumor tissue, obtained at surgery. CDR3 coding DNA: TGTGCCAGCAGCGCATCCGGGACACCTGCAACTAATGAAAAACTGTTTTTT. Its protein product is CASSASGTPATNEKLFF. The complete variable domain, with remaining parts taken from reference TRBV9 and TRBJ1-4, reads DSGVTQTPKHLITATGQRVTLRCSPRSGDLSVYWYQQSLDQGLQFLIQYYNGEERAKGNILERFSAQQFPDLHSELNLSSLELGDSALYFCASSASGTPATNEKLFFGSGTQLSVL.